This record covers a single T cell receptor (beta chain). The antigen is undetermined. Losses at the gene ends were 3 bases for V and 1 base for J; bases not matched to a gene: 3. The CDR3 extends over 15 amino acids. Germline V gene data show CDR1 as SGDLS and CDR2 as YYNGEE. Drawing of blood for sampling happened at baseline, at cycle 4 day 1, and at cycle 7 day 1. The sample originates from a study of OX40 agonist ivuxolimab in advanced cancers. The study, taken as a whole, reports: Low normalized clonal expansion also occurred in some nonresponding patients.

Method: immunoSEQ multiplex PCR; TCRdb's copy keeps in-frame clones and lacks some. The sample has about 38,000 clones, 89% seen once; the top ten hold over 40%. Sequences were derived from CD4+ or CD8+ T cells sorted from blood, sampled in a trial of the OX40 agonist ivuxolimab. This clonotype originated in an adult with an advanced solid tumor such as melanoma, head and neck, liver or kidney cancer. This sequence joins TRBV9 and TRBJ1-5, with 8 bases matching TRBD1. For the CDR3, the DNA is TGTGCCAGCAGCGCTGGGACAGGCAGCAATCAGCCCCAGCATTTT. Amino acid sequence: CASSAGTGSNQPQHF.